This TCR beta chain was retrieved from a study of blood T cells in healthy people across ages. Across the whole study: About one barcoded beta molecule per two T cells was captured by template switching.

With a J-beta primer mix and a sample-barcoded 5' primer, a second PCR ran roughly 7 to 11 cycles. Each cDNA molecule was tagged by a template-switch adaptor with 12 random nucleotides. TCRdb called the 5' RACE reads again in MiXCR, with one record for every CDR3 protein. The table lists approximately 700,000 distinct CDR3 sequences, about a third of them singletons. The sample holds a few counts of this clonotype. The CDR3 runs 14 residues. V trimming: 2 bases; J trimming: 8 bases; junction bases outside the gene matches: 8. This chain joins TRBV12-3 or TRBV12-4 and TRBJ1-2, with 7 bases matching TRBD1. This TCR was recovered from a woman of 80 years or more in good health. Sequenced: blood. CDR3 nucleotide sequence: TGTGCCAGCAGTTTAACAGGGGTGGGTGAAGGCTACACCTTC. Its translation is CASSLTGVGEGYTF.